This T cell receptor (beta chain) was captured by sequencing in a study of regulatory T cells in long-lasting Graves disease. Study outcomes and limitations: In persistent patients, shared public clonotypes (more than 2,500) outnumbered those in new patients (around 1,000).

This CDR3 has 12 amino acids. V dropped 5 bases and J dropped 6 bases, with 9 bases sitting between them. In germline, CDR1 is SNHLY, CDR2 FYNNEI. This clonotype came up many times. As yet, its antigen is unknown. Time point: newly diagnosed GD, antithyroid drugs for less than 3 months. With RNA extracted from PBMCs as input, the TCR library was made. Graves' disease diagnosis followed American Thyroid Association guidelines. Both iRepertoire HTBI primers and Arm-PCR of CDR3 regions were used to build the TCR beta libraries. Per the authors' pipeline: Segment identification across samples yielded 60 to 80 TRBV and 12 to 15 TRBJ segments. In TCRdb, the multiplex PCR reads were re-called with MiXCR into one record per CDR3 protein. These V and J calls originate from TCRdb's pipeline instead of the authors' own analysis. The data show 400,000 to 550,000 distinct CDR3 sequences, with 16% seen just once and around 10% held by the top ten.

These data are also associated with another study on T cells in Graves' hyperthyroidism and ophthalmopathy.

Sequencing was performed on peripheral blood mononuclear cells (PBMCs), taken at new diagnosis, from a patient treated with antithyroid drugs. V gene TRBV2 combines with J gene TRBJ2-3, with D perhaps matching TRBD2 (5 bases). This receptor was obtained from a woman between 25 and 40 years old with Graves disease. This CDR3 is CASSPSRDTQYF. As DNA, the CDR3 is TGTGCCAGCAGTCCTAGCCGGGATACGCAGTATTTT.